This paragraph reports one T cell receptor (beta chain). The specificity of this receptor is unknown. Base qualities are not recorded, but no much larger clone differs from it by a single base. The CDR3 regions of human TCRbeta chains were subjected to immunosequencing. Per the source publication's procedure: TCRs in the repertoires were compared against a reference library of SARS-CoV-2-specific TCRs that had been generated with the MIRA antigen-specificity platform. Breadth was defined as the fraction of unique TCRs that were SARS-CoV-2-associated, and depth was defined as the fraction of total T cells that were SARS-CoV-2-associated. Using the MIRA data, each spike-specific TCR was mapped to the spike region that the TCR reacts to and placed in a CD4 or CD8 class. Log10-transformed breadth and depth values were compared by one-way ANOVA with Sidak's multiple comparisons tests. TCRdb obtained this table from immuneACCESS and retained in-frame rearrangements with V and J assigned. These tables miss some clones; where compared with another copy, unresolved V genes account for less than half of the shortfall, and the remainder is unexplained. For V, J and clone size, that table is used; D and trimming come from the DNA. For this sample the table gives just under 95,000 clones, of which approximately 91% were detected only once. The ten largest make up over 20% of the sample.

The entry originates in a study of T cell responses to AZD1222 COVID-19 vaccine (dated by TCRdb to 2020 to 2023). With respect to the entire study: Because spike-specific TCR depth and breadth did not differ between the two schedules, AZD1222 recipients who got a second dose at roughly 4 weeks were pooled with those who got a second dose at roughly 12 weeks. A total of approximately 230 trial participants underwent TCR sequencing, of whom 207 received two doses of AZD1222 and about 25 received two doses of the MenACWY control vaccine. Trial participants were enrolled by age into 18-55, 56-69 and 70-plus year subgroups, with about 150, 28 and 57 TCR-sequenced participants respectively.

This specimen's time point label, per the study, means: baseline before first vaccination. Samples from vaccinated people were obtained from the UK trials COV001 and COV002, which included a single-blind randomized controlled phase 2/3 trial of AZD1222 (ChAdOx1 nCoV-19) in healthy adults. For TCRbeta chain sequencing, PBMC samples were collected from trial participants at day 0 and at day 28 after the second dose. From the cysteine up to the phenylalanine, the CDR3 has a length of 15 residues. Only the CDR3 part of the read is kept: 45 bases, read in frame from the first base. From a lookup of the germline V gene, CDR1 and CDR2 are ENHRY and SYGVKD. Relative to germline, V is missing 3 bases and J is missing 6 bases, with 6 bases of the junction outside any gene match. Beyond this particular receptor, the publication reports: Participants were mostly white British, with more females than males. The authors suggested clonal diversity may have been underestimated. The 56-69-year group was small, and its depth increase did not reach significance, likely because of low power. Reportedly, close to half of the unique spike-specific TCRs recognized epitopes lying outside the regions that are mutated in the B.1.351 and B.1.1.7 variants. Because no day 14 peak-response samples were available, the repertoires could be characterized only after the peak T cell response. Spike-specific TCR breadth and depth rose significantly after two AZD1222 doses compared with day 0 and with MenACWY recipients. Only 5 to 7 AZD1222 recipients were SARS-CoV-2 seropositive at baseline, limiting conclusions about previously exposed vaccinees. CD4 TCRs associated with the vaccine covered the entire spike protein, and the dominant responses were in regions 160-218 and 743-854.

Recombination connected TRBV10-3 to TRBJ2-3; TRBD2 agrees with 10 junctional bases. This clonotype was obtained from an adult in good health. The sample consisted of peripheral blood, taken on day 0 of AZD1222 vaccination. The bases read TGTGCCATCAGTGACAAGCGGGGGGGAGCGGATACGCAGTATTTT. Its protein is CAISDKRGGADTQYF.